This TCR beta chain originates from a study of blood T cell repertoires in COVID-19. About the study: The United States, Italy and Spain were the sources of the acute and convalescent COVID-19 samples. Sources were T cells, B-cell-depleted T cells, or PBMCs; the material itself was cDNA or gDNA.

Germline CDR1 is GTSNPN and CDR2 is SVGIG (reference sequence). The CDR3 runs to 17 residues. Germline trimming cut 1 base from V and 4 bases from J; bases unmatched to any gene: 14. As processed by the authors: By means of reference gene primer amplification, nucleated cell counts were estimated. The method was immunoSEQ multiplex PCR; TCRdb's version includes in-frame clones alone and lacks a portion of them. Clonal size and the V and J genes are those of that table, whereas D and trimming came from the DNA. The top ten clones hold more than 25% of a sample with fewer than 60,000 clones, less than 80% of them seen once.

The rearrangement joins TRBV30 to TRBJ2-5; 8 bases line up with TRBD2. The source material was peripheral blood. This TCR came from a man aged 70-80 years with acute or convalescent COVID-19. The CDR3 loop reads CAWSAGGGLAFRETQYF. CDR3 nucleotides: TGTGCCTGGAGTGCCGGGGGAGGACTAGCCTTTCGAGAGACCCAGTACTTC.